These 22 T cell receptor beta chains share one sample of origin, sequenced in a study of blood T cell repertoires in COVID-19. Sequencing used immunoSEQ multiplex PCR; TCRdb keeps in-frame clones, though not all of them. The sample gives about 210,000 clones, almost 85% of which show up once; about 2.5% is in the top ten. The source material was peripheral blood. The receptors come from a woman aged 70-85 years with COVID-19, enrolled during active disease.

This clone was seen a single time. The chain links TRBV7-2 to TRBJ1-1, with 7 bases identical to TRBD1. Trimming took 5 bases from V and 7 from J; bases not matched to a gene: 7. CDR1 is SGHTA and CDR2 is FQGNSA in the germline V gene. The CDR3 is made up of 13 amino acids. In DNA form, the CDR3 reads TGTGCCAGCAGCACCTGGACAGGCGGTGAAGCTTTCTTT. Protein: CASSTWTGGEAFF. Complete variable domain (other parts from reference TRBV7-2 and TRBJ1-1): GAGVSQSPSNKVTEKGKDVELRCDPISGHTALYWYRQSLGQGLEFLIYFQGNSAPDKSGLPSDRFSAERTGGSVSTLTIQRTQQEDSAVYLCASSTWTGGEAFFGQGTRLTVV.

The chain's CDR3 is CASSLGGASTDTQYF. In nucleotides, the CDR3 is TGTGCCAGCAGCCTCGGTGGGGCTAGCACAGATACGCAGTATTTT. The chain links TRBV7-8 to TRBJ2-3, with TRBD1 as a possible D gene (5 bases). V dropped 5 bases and J dropped 0 bases, with 12 bases sitting between them. CDR3 length: 15 amino acids. Germline CDR1 SGHVS, CDR2 FQNEAQ.

The chain recombines TRBV20-1 with TRBJ1-2; a weak D match, TRBD1 (6 bases). Germline-derived CDR1 and CDR2 are DFQATT and SNEGSKA (reference sequence). Trimming removed 6 bases from V and 8 bases from J, with 13 bases in between. The CDR3 is made up of 11 amino acids. The CDR3 spells CSAGGVSGYTF. The CDR3 DNA is TGCAGTGCAGGGGGGGTATCAGGCTACACCTTC.

This clone occurred once. This sequence joins TRBV6-5 and TRBJ2-1; 10 positions agree with TRBD1. The CDR3 is made up of 16 amino acids. V was clipped by 2 bases and J by 6 bases; unmatched bases: 7. Germline V gene data show CDR1 as MNHEY and CDR2 as SVGAGI. CDR3 region: CASSYLGTGVFNEQFF. CDR3 in DNA: TGTGCCAGCAGTTACCTTGGGACAGGGGTTTTCAATGAGCAGTTCTTC.

This rearrangement joins TRBV13 to TRBJ2-3, with 14 bases fitting TRBD2. The CDR3 runs to 20 residues. Germline V lookup: CDR1 PRHDT, CDR2 FYEKMQ (reference sequence). Trimming took 5 bases from V and 6 from J; bases not matched to a gene: 19. The CDR3 bases are TGTGCCAGCAGCGCAGGCTCCGGGACTAGCGGGGGCTGGCCCGGGGATACGCAGTATTTT. As protein: CASSAGSGTSGGWPGDTQYF.

V gene TRBV4-1 combines with J gene TRBJ1-2, with TRBD1 as a possible D gene (5 bases). This CDR3 is 19 amino acids long. Germline loops: CDR1 MGHRA, CDR2 YSYEKL. The V end lost 3 bases, the J end lost 6 bases, and 29 bases lay between the germline ends. The CDR3 nucleotides are TGCGCCAGCAGCCATGAGAGTACCGGGACTCTCAATAGGTGGGATGGCTACACCTTC. Its protein product is CASSHESTGTLNRWDGYTF.

The chain is built from TRBV19 and TRBJ2-1, with 7 nucleotides matching TRBD2. The CDR3 is 15 residues long. The germline V gene encodes CDR1 LNHDA and CDR2 SQIVND (reference sequence). J gave up 5 bases and V 1 base, and 5 bases lay outside the gene matches. The CDR3 here is CASSIVREVDNEQFF. The CDR3 bases are TGTGCCAGTAGTATAGTCCGGGAGGTGGACAATGAGCAGTTCTTC.

V and J are TRBV11-2 and TRBJ2-2; D might be TRBD1 (7 bases). Per the germline V gene, CDR1 is SGHAT and CDR2 is FQNNGV. The CDR3 length is 18 residues. Trimming pared 5 bases from V and 0 bases from J, leaving 19 bases between. The CDR3 here is CASSRPAGQRTNTGELFF. The DNA of the CDR3 is TGTGCCAGCAGCAGGCCCGCGGGACAGAGAACGAACACCGGGGAGCTGTTTTTT.

The genes are TRBV5-6 and TRBJ1-2; the match to TRBD1 covers 9 bases. V was pared by 1 base and J by 7 bases, with 5 bases of the junction left unmatched. CDR3 length equals 14 residues. Germline V lookup: CDR1 SGHDT, CDR2 YYEEEE. CDR3 amino acids: CASSLWGQGGGYTF. As DNA, the CDR3 is TGTGCCAGCAGCTTGTGGGGACAGGGTGGTGGCTACACCTTC.

The chain couples TRBV4-3 to TRBJ2-1, with 9 bases fitting TRBD2. Trimming cost V 1 base and J 2 bases; bases outside gene matches: 6. Germline CDR1 is LGHNA and CDR2 is YSLEER. The CDR3 covers 17 residues. The CDR3 protein is CASSQGRRGGAYNEQFF. The CDR3 DNA reads TGCGCCAGCAGCCAAGGTCGGCGGGGGGGCGCCTACAATGAGCAGTTCTTC.

The chain recombines TRBV2 with TRBJ1-2, with D perhaps TRBD1 (6 bases). The V end lost 7 bases, the J end lost 2 bases, and 11 bases lay between the germline ends. Germline V lookup: CDR1 SNHLY, CDR2 FYNNEI. This CDR3 comprises 13 residues. DNA for the CDR3: TGTGCCAGCAACAGGGACGGCAACTATGGCTACACCTTC. Translating it yields CASNRDGNYGYTF. The variable domain in full, completed from reference TRBV2 and TRBJ1-2, reads EPEVTQTPSHQVTQMGQEVILRCVPISNHLYFYWYRQILGQKVEFLVSFYNNEISEKSEIFDDQFSVERPDGSNFTLKIRSTKLEDSAMYFCASNRDGNYGYTFGSGTRLTVV.

V is TRBV6-5 and J is TRBJ2-2; tentative D call: TRBD2 (5 bases). V shed 2 bases and J shed 8 bases, with 9 bases lying between them. The CDR3 consists of 13 residues. Germline V gene data show CDR1 as MNHEY and CDR2 as SVGAGI. CDR3 residues: CASSYEGRGELFF. The CDR3 DNA sequence: TGTGCCAGCAGTTACGAGGGAAGGGGGGAGCTGTTTTTT.

The J gene is TRBJ1-5, the V gene TRBV6-5; D remains ambiguous. From germline, CDR1 is MNHEY and CDR2 SVGAGI. V was pared by 6 bases and J by 0 bases, with 12 bases between. This CDR3 has 15 residues. In DNA, the CDR3 is TGTGCCAGCAGCCCGAGTGTCGATAGCAATCAGCCCCAGCATTTT. Protein sequence: CASSPSVDSNQPQHF.

The chain uses TRBV6-5 and TRBJ2-7; D possibly corresponds to TRBD1 (5 bases). Trimming removed 0 bases from V and 4 bases from J, with 13 bases in between. Germline CDR1 and CDR2: MNHEY and SVGAGI. The CDR3 spans 15 residues. The CDR3 loop is CASSYSGRSPYEQYF. DNA for the CDR3: TGTGCCAGCAGTTACTCGGGGCGGTCCCCGTACGAGCAGTACTTC.

The rearrangement links TRBV19 to TRBJ1-1, with 8 positions matching TRBD1. The germline CDR1 and CDR2 sequences are LNHDA and SQIVND (reference sequence). Unmatched junction bases numbered 14, after V lost 10 bases and J lost 4 bases. The CDR3 extends over 15 amino acids. The CDR3 region is CATEGGGTGSTEAFF. For the CDR3, the DNA is TGTGCCACCGAGGGGGGCGGGACAGGTTCCACTGAAGCTTTCTTT.

This clone was detected only a few times. This chain connects TRBV7-9 to TRBJ1-2, with D perhaps TRBD1 (5 bases). The V gene's germline CDR1 is SEHNR and CDR2 FQNEAQ (reference sequence). This CDR3 is built from 12 residues. The V gene lost 1 base and the J gene lost 6 bases, with 6 bases spanning the gap. CDR3 amino acids: CASSLGRDGYTF. The DNA of the CDR3 is TGTGCCAGCAGCTTAGGCAGGGATGGCTACACCTTC.

This CDR3 reads CASSPQRRSYGYTF. The CDR3 DNA sequence: TGTGCCAGCAGCCCCCAGCGGAGAAGCTATGGCTACACCTTC. This chain connects TRBV6-5 to TRBJ1-2; D gene ambiguous. The CDR3 is made up of 14 amino acids. The ends were cut back, 6 bases at V and 4 bases at J, with 15 bases in the middle. From germline, CDR1 is MNHEY and CDR2 SVGAGI.

The chain joins TRBV25-1 to TRBJ2-7; the match to TRBD1 covers 7 bases. CDR3 length: 13 amino acids. Trimming at V came to 8 bases and at J to 2 bases, leaving 6 bases not matched to a gene. Per germline, CDR1 MGHDK and CDR2 SYGVNS. The chain's CDR3 is CASAGTATYEQYF. The CDR3 DNA follows: TGTGCCAGCGCCGGGACAGCGACCTACGAGCAGTACTTC.

This clone was detected a few times. The DNA of the CDR3 is TGTGCCAGCAGCGAAGGGGGCGCAGGGGCGGACGAGCAGTACTTC. Translated: CASSEGGAGADEQYF. The rearrangement uses TRBV7-8 and TRBJ2-7, with 7 nucleotides matching TRBD1. V shed 5 bases and J 5 bases; nucleotides not matched to a gene: 12. The germline gives CDR1 SGHVS, CDR2 FQNEAQ. This CDR3 region has 15 residues.

The chain uses TRBV7-3 and TRBJ2-3; possible D gene TRBD1, 6 bases. Germline V CDR1 and CDR2: SGHTA, FQGTGA. Between the trimmed V and J ends, which lost 5 bases and 2 bases, there was a span of 14 bases. The CDR3 covers 15 residues. The CDR3 sequence: CASSTGPYHTDTQYF. The CDR3 DNA is TGTGCCAGCAGCACAGGGCCCTACCACACAGATACGCAGTATTTT.

This CDR3 reads CASSFGQLEEQFF. CDR3 bases: TGCGCCAGCAGCTTCGGACAGTTAGAGGAGCAGTTCTTC. This chain connects TRBV5-1 to TRBJ2-1, with a possible D match to TRBD1 (6 bases). V lost 2 bases and J 10 bases, leaving 13 bases between the germline ends. The CDR3 is 13 amino acids. Germline-derived CDR1 and CDR2 are SGHRS and YFSETQ. Based on the CDR3 plus reference TRBV5-1 and TRBJ2-1, the full variable domain is KAGVTQTPRYLIKTRGQQVTLSCSPISGHRSVSWYQQTPGQGLQFLFEYFSETQRNKGNFPGRFSGRQFSNSRSEMNVSTLELGDSALYLCASSFGQLEEQFFGPGTRLTVL.

The CDR3 reads CASSLVVAGAYEQYF. CDR3 nucleotide sequence: TGTGCCAGCAGCTTGGTGGTAGCGGGGGCCTACGAGCAGTACTTC. The J gene is TRBJ2-7, the V gene TRBV5-6; 9 nucleotides match TRBD2. Germline values: CDR1 SGHDT, CDR2 YYEEEE. The CDR3 consists of 15 residues. Unmatched junction bases numbered 3, after V lost 0 bases and J lost 2 bases.